The rows below give T cell receptor beta chains drawn from one sample of a study of blood T cell repertoires in COVID-19. The data were produced by immunoSEQ multiplex PCR, yet TCRdb's version contains in-frame clones alone and is incomplete. The data show 35,000 to 50,000 clones, about 88% seen once. Sample: peripheral blood. The receptors here all came from a man between 70 and 80 years old with active COVID-19. Each CDR3 is given with its conserved first and last residue. Each record gives: D gene, V gene, clone size, J gene, CDR3 DNA, CDR3 protein. D genes are given only for firm matches. Rows give clone size only sometimes, using once, few, many, or a class for an expanded clone.

D: TRBD1; V: TRBV3-1/TRBV3-2; size: .; J: TRBJ1-2; DNA: TGTGCCAGCAGCCTGACCGGGACAGGAGGAGGCTACACCTTC; CDR3: CASSLTGTGGGYTF
D: TRBD1; V: TRBV12-5; size: .; J: TRBJ2-3; DNA: TGTGCTCGTTCCGGGACAGTGAGCACAGATACGCAGTATTTT; CDR3: CARSGTVSTDTQYF
D: .; V: TRBV4-1; size: .; J: TRBJ1-1; DNA: TGCGCCAGCAGCCAAGATCTGAGGGGGTGGACTGAAGCTTTCTTT; CDR3: CASSQDLRGWTEAFF
D: TRBD1; V: TRBV7-2; size: .; J: TRBJ2-4; DNA: TGTGCCAGCAGCTTAACTGCCAGGGGGAACATTCAGTACTTC; CDR3: CASSLTARGNIQYF
D: TRBD2; V: TRBV10-3; size: .; J: TRBJ2-3; DNA: TGTGCCATCGGTCGGACTAGTGGAGCTCAGGATACGCAGTATTTT; CDR3: CAIGRTSGAQDTQYF
D: .; V: TRBV6-6; size: few; J: TRBJ1-3; DNA: TGTGCCAGCAGTCGAGGGGCCGGATTCTCTGGAAACACCATATATTTT; CDR3: CASSRGAGFSGNTIYF
D: TRBD1; V: TRBV5-4; size: once; J: TRBJ1-6; DNA: TGTGCCAGCAGCTTGGAGGCAGGGGGGAATTCACCCCTCCACTTT; CDR3: CASSLEAGGNSPLHF
D: TRBD1; V: TRBV7-3; size: medium-sized; J: TRBJ2-1; DNA: TGTGCCAGCAGCTTAAGGGACAGGGGCTCCTACAATGAGCAGTTCTTC; CDR3: CASSLRDRGSYNEQFF
D: .; V: TRBV27; size: .; J: TRBJ1-4; DNA: TGTGCCAGCAGCCCAGCCGACTCCAATGAAAAACTGTTTTTT; CDR3: CASSPADSNEKLFF
D: .; V: TRBV10-1; size: .; J: TRBJ1-2; DNA: TGCGCCAGCAGTGATGCCTATCATGGCTACACCTTC; CDR3: CASSDAYHGYTF
D: .; V: TRBV6-2/TRBV6-3; size: .; J: TRBJ2-5; DNA: TGTGCCAGCAGTTTGGGGAGGAGGGCATGGGAGACCCAGTACTTC; CDR3: CASSLGRRAWETQYF
D: TRBD2; V: TRBV5-4; size: .; J: TRBJ2-1; DNA: TGTGCCAGCAGCTTGGAGTTAGCGGGGGGGTACAATGAGCAGTTCTTC; CDR3: CASSLELAGGYNEQFF
D: TRBD1; V: TRBV3-1/TRBV3-2; size: .; J: TRBJ1-5; DNA: TGTGCCAGCAGCCAAGCTCGCGGTACAGGGGGAACTAAACAGCCCCAGCATTTT; CDR3: CASSQARGTGGTKQPQHF
D: .; V: TRBV5-6; size: once; J: TRBJ1-4; DNA: TGTGCCAGCAGCCCCAGAACCGACAGCCGTAATGAAAAACTGTTTTTT; CDR3: CASSPRTDSRNEKLFF
D: .; V: TRBV14; size: once; J: TRBJ2-3; DNA: TGTGCCAGCAGCCACCTGGGGGCGGGCACAGATACGCAGTATTTT; CDR3: CASSHLGAGTDTQYF
D: .; V: TRBV12-3/TRBV12-4; size: .; J: TRBJ2-1; DNA: TGTGCCAGCAGTCCTAGGTTCGGGAATGAGCAGTTCTTC; CDR3: CASSPRFGNEQFF
D: .; V: TRBV6-1; size: few; J: TRBJ1-3; DNA: TGTGCCAGCAGTGAAAGCAATCGAAACACCATATATTTT; CDR3: CASSESNRNTIYF
D: .; V: TRBV12-3/TRBV12-4; size: .; J: TRBJ1-2; DNA: TGTGCCAGCAGTTTCTCGGGTAACTATGGCTACACCTTC; CDR3: CASSFSGNYGYTF
D: TRBD1; V: TRBV29-1; size: .; J: TRBJ2-7; DNA: TGCAGCGTTGGGGACAGGGTAATACGCGAGCAGTACTTC; CDR3: CSVGDRVIREQYF
D: .; V: TRBV3-1/TRBV3-2; size: .; J: TRBJ1-5; DNA: TGTGCCAGCAGCCTATCGGCAGGGGAAGGTCAGCCCCAGCATTTT; CDR3: CASSLSAGEGQPQHF
D: .; V: TRBV5-6; size: once; J: TRBJ2-1; DNA: TGTGCCAGCAGCCGACGATCCGGGTCAACTTACAATGAGCAGTTCTTC; CDR3: CASSRRSGSTYNEQFF